This TCR beta chain was captured in a study of CD8+CD57+ T cells in acquired aplastic anemia. The CDR3 has 12 residues. The germline gives CDR1 SNHLY, CDR2 FYNNEI. V was clipped by 0 bases and J by 4 bases, with 4 bases between them. TCR beta VDJ and CDR3 profiles were obtained from a genomic DNA template. TCRdb ran MiXCR on the reads and lists one entry per CDR3 protein. The table has around 170,000 distinct CDR3 sequences, just under 65% seen once. V is TRBV2 and J is TRBJ2-7; D call uncertain. Sequencing was carried out using sorted CD4+, CD8+, or CD8+CD57+ T cells (not recorded which) from PBMCs. This sequence originates from a human donor in good health. The CDR3 sequence: CASSEAGYEQYF. CDR3 in DNA: TGTGCCAGCAGTGAAGCGGGGTACGAGCAGTACTTC.